These 14 T cell receptor beta chains share one sample of origin, sequenced in a study of CXCR3-negative and CXCR3-positive naive CD8 T cells. It was by 5' RACE with UMI labels that the TRB cDNA libraries were prepared. TCRdb reprocessed the 5' RACE reads, keeping one entry per CDR3 protein, no DNA. This repertoire comprises under 8,000 distinct CDR3 sequences; its ten largest clones make up under 1.5%. These receptors have no identified antigens. Findings and limits, study-wide: Naive cells that were CXCR3-positive had more hydrophobic TRB CDR3s (compared with CXCR3-negative naive cells).

Material: naive CXCR3+ CD8+ T cells from blood. As for subset: CD45RO-CCR7+CD27+CD95- naive CD8+ T cells expressing CXCR3 (TNR3+). The receptor source for this set is a human donor in good health. Some clones in this sample may be carry-over from other donors' samples.

This clonotype counts as medium-sized by frequency. The chain carries TRBV6-6 and TRBJ1-1; TCRdb's D call, TRBD1, is unchecked because there is no DNA. The germline CDR1 and CDR2 sequences are MNHNY and SVGAGI (reference sequence). The CDR3 is made up of 16 amino acids. This CDR3 reads CASSFSRQARGTEAFF.

This chain uses TRBV4-1 with TRBJ2-2; TCRdb calls TRBD2, which cannot be checked without DNA. The CDR3 runs 16 residues. Germline assignment: CDR1 MGHRA and CDR2 YSYEKL. The CDR3 sequence: CASSQVSAANTGELFF.

By frequency, this clonotype registers medium-sized. The chain's CDR3 is CASSERRPSTDTQYF. V and J are TRBV12-3 or TRBV12-4 and TRBJ2-3. The CDR3 covers 15 residues.

Measured by frequency, this clonotype is medium-sized. The gene calls are TRBV7-8 and TRBJ2-2. CDR3 length: 13 residues. The germline V gene has CDR1 SGHVS and CDR2 FQNEAQ. The CDR3 sequence is CASSLQYTGELFF.

The V gene is TRBV4-1, the J gene TRBJ1-3. Per the germline V gene, CDR1 is MGHRA and CDR2 is YSYEKL. This CDR3 is built from 15 residues. CDR3 sequence reads: CASSQWLNSGNTIYF.

The rearrangement links TRBV3-1 to TRBJ2-3; the D call of TRBD2 rests on TCRdb alone, since no DNA is present to check it. The CDR3 consists of 13 residues. Germline assignment: CDR1 LGHDT and CDR2 YNNKEL (reference sequence). The CDR3 region is CASSQVEGDTQYF.

The V call is TRBV6-2 or TRBV6-3, the J call TRBJ2-1; absent DNA, TCRdb's TRBD2 call cannot be checked. Germline CDR1 MNHEY, CDR2 SVGEGT. This CDR3 has 17 amino acids. The CDR3: CASLPGLAGENYNEQFF.

This clonotype is identified as medium-sized (0.01 to 0.1%) from frequency. The chain's CDR3 is CASSSRPDSLSPYEQYF. J is TRBJ2-7 and V is TRBV7-9; with no DNA, the TCRdb D assignment of TRBD1 cannot be verified. This CDR3 spans 17 amino acids. Germline-derived CDR1 and CDR2 are SEHNR and FQNEAQ (reference sequence).

The V call is TRBV29-1, the J call TRBJ2-1; lacking DNA, the TRBD2 call made by TCRdb goes unchecked. CDR1 is SQVTM and CDR2 is ANQGSEA in the germline V gene. The CDR3 has 16 residues. This chain's CDR3 is CSVEDLASSGSNEQFF.

This clonotype is medium-sized (0.01 to 0.1%) by frequency. The rearrangement joins TRBV11-2 to TRBJ1-1. CDR1 and CDR2 from the germline V gene are SGHAT and FQNNGV. CDR3 size: 15 residues. The CDR3 loop reads CASSLWKNGNTEAFF.

V usage is TRBV28 and J usage is TRBJ2-3. CDR3 length equals 14 residues. Germline CDR1 reads MDHEN; CDR2 reads SYDVKM. Here the CDR3 reads CASSTAPYPDTQYF.

The V gene is TRBV20-1, the J gene TRBJ2-3; TCRdb selects TRBD2, and the lack of DNA leaves this call unchecked. CDR1 DFQATT and CDR2 SNEGSKA come from the germline V gene (reference sequence). The CDR3 spans 14 residues. The CDR3 reads CSARRRADENTQYF.

This sequence joins TRBV2 and TRBJ2-1; without DNA, the TCRdb call of TRBD2 cannot be checked. Per germline, CDR1 SNHLY and CDR2 FYNNEI. The CDR3 has 14 amino acids. CDR3 region: CASSGEGNYNEQFF.

This sequence joins TRBV9 and TRBJ2-1; the TCRdb D gene call, TRBD1, has no DNA to confirm it. The germline V gene has CDR1 SGDLS and CDR2 YYNGEE. The CDR3 sequence is 13 residues long. The CDR3: CASSLAGDNEQFF. The entire variable domain, with the rest obtained from reference TRBV9 and TRBJ2-1, is as follows: DSGVTQTPKHLITATGQRVTLRCSPRSGDLSVYWYQQSLDQGLQFLIQYYNGEERAKGNILERFSAQQFPDLHSELNLSSLELGDSALYFCASSLAGDNEQFFGPGTRLTVL.